Sequencing of this T cell receptor beta chain was carried out in a study of tumor-infiltrating lymphocytes in primary liver carcinoma. General study points: The study found tumor-adjacent and tumor-blood pairs overlapped less than tumor region pairs.

About this clonotype itself: The antigen is undetermined. No conserved phenylalanine or tryptophan ends this CDR3, so it is likely a read error.

They got blood RNA out of unsorted whole blood and also pulled out germline DNA. Per the germline V gene, CDR1 is MNHEY and CDR2 is SVGEGT. V lost 6 bases, J lost 3 bases, and 18 bases lay in between. This CDR3 has 16 residues. Synthesis of TCR beta cDNA was carried out from around 500 ng total RNA with a constant-region primer. For TCR beta, libraries were produced by three nested multiplex PCR rounds using slightly modified ARM-PCR. Two initial PCR rounds of 10 to 11 cycles each paired TRBV1-TRBV30 forward primers with a C-beta reverse primer. From the multiplex PCR reads, TCRdb called clonotypes with MiXCR, one entry per CDR3 protein. There are some 320,000 distinct CDR3 sequences in the sample; 65% occur only once, and about 8.4% lies in the top ten.

This sequence originates from a man aged 40-49 years with primary liver carcinoma and hepatitis B virus infection. Specimen: peripheral blood. The rearrangement uses TRBV6-2 or TRBV6-3 and TRBJ1-5; D might be TRBD1 (6 bases). CDR3 bases: TGTGCCAGCAGCTCGCCGGGGGGCTGGAACAATCAGCCCCAGCATTCT. Translation: CASSSPGGWNNQPQHS.